These 25 T cell receptor beta chains were all obtained from the same sample, sequenced in a study of blood T cell repertoires in COVID-19. The table came from immunoSEQ multiplex PCR; TCRdb's copy has only in-frame clones and leaves some out. The sample carries 200,000 to 300,000 clones, approximately 90% recorded once. Sequenced material: peripheral blood. The receptors originated from a woman aged 40 to 50 who had recovered from COVID-19.

V gene TRBV5-1 combines with J gene TRBJ2-1; 9 positions match TRBD2. The germline CDR1 and CDR2 sequences are SGHRS and YFSETQ. V shed 0 bases and J 3 bases; nucleotides not matched to a gene: 4. This CDR3 region has 16 residues. In DNA form, the CDR3 reads TGCGCCAGCAGCTTGGGGCGGGAGGGCCTCTACAATGAGCAGTTCTTC. It codes for CASSLGREGLYNEQFF.

The sample holds one count of this clone. V is TRBV23-1 and J is TRBJ1-2; a weak D match, TRBD1 (5 bases). TRBV23-1 qualifies as an ORF whose function is uncertain. V gave up 6 bases and J gave up 4 bases, with 9 bases separating them. This CDR3 comprises 12 residues. CDR3 DNA: TGCGCCAGCAGACGGGGGTTCTATGGCTACACCTTC. This codes for CASRRGFYGYTF.

J is TRBJ2-1 and V is TRBV30; TRBD2 agrees at 11 bases. The V gene end was trimmed by 3 bases and the J gene end by 8 bases; junction bases not matched to a gene: 21. The CDR3 spans 19 residues. From germline, CDR1 is GTSNPN and CDR2 SVGIG (reference sequence). The CDR3 bases are TGTGCCTGGAGCCCCGGGGGGCCCTGGGGTAGCGGGAGGGGCTATGAGCAGTTCTTC. Residues: CAWSPGGPWGSGRGYEQFF.

The chain is built from TRBV7-9 and TRBJ1-4; 7 nucleotides match TRBD1. V shed 5 bases, J shed 8 bases, and the junction held 11 bases outside the gene matches. This CDR3 has 15 amino acids. Germline CDR1 and CDR2: SEHNR and FQNEAQ (reference sequence). CDR3 DNA sequence: TGTGCCAGCAGCCCCGGACAGGCCGGGGGAGAAAAACTGTTTTTT. It encodes CASSPGQAGGEKLFF.

The chain employs TRBV30 and TRBJ1-2; D is undetermined. CDR1 is GTSNPN and CDR2 is SVGIG in the germline V gene (reference sequence). The CDR3 extends over 15 amino acids. Trimming took off 0 bases at V and 6 bases at J, with 17 bases between the two ends. The CDR3 DNA reads as TGTGCCTGGAGTGTACCGGGAGCGGTTCCGGATGGCTACACCTTC. As protein: CAWSVPGAVPDGYTF. Using reference TRBV30 and TRBJ1-2 for the parts outside the CDR3, the full variable domain is SQTIHQWPATLVQPVGSPLSLECTVEGTSNPNLYWYRQAAGRGLQLLFYSVGIGQISSEVPQNLSASRPQDRQFILSSKKLLLSDSGFYLCAWSVPGAVPDGYTFGSGTRLTVV.

The chain combines TRBV19 with TRBJ1-3, with a weak D call TRBD1 (5 bases). The V and J ends lost 3 bases and 0 bases respectively, with 9 bases between them. Germline V CDR1 and CDR2: LNHDA, SQIVND (reference sequence). This CDR3 is 15 amino acids long. The CDR3 nucleotides are TGTGCCAGTAGTATGGTGGGGGGCTCTGGAAACACCATATATTTT. Translation: CASSMVGGSGNTIYF. The full variable domain, in which reference TRBV19 and TRBJ1-3 provide the parts outside the CDR3, is DGGITQSPKYLFRKEGQNVTLSCEQNLNHDAMYWYRQDPGQGLRLIYYSQIVNDFQKGDIAEGYSVSREKKESFPLTVTSAQKNPTAFYLCASSMVGGSGNTIYFGEGSWLTVV.

The chain is built from TRBV11-2 and TRBJ2-1; 13 bases align to TRBD2. The CDR3 has 16 amino acids. V shed 6 bases, J shed 6 bases, and the junction held 8 bases outside the gene matches. The germline V gene has CDR1 SGHAT and CDR2 FQNNGV. The CDR3 sequence: CASSSGGLAGVNEQFF. The CDR3 DNA reads TGTGCCAGCAGTTCTGGCGGACTAGCGGGAGTCAATGAGCAGTTCTTC.

V and J are TRBV19 and TRBJ2-5, with 13 bases aligning to TRBD2. There are 15 residues in the CDR3. V gave up 6 bases and J gave up 2 bases; unmatched junction bases: 3. Germline lookup yields CDR1 LNHDA and CDR2 SQIVND (reference sequence). As DNA, the CDR3 is TGTGCCAGTAGCCCGGGACTAGCGGGACAAGAGACCCAGTACTTC. This translates into CASSPGLAGQETQYF.

In its sample, this clone was seen once. The chain combines TRBV6-2 or TRBV6-3 with TRBJ2-5, with TRBD2 as a possible D gene (5 bases). V lost 0 bases, J lost 5 bases, and 16 bases lay in between. CDR1 MNHEY and CDR2 SVGEGT come from the germline V gene. This CDR3 comprises 16 residues. The CDR3 sequence is CASSYSSAGPGETQYF. The CDR3 coding sequence is TGTGCCAGCAGTTACTCTTCTGCGGGCCCGGGCGAGACCCAGTACTTC.

The chain uses TRBV5-6 and TRBJ1-2, with D possibly TRBD1 on 6 matching bases. Trimming left V 4 bases short and J 1 base short, with 14 bases between. The germline gives CDR1 SGHDT, CDR2 YYEEEE. The CDR3 has 15 residues. The CDR3 here is CASSRGRGLNYGYTF. The CDR3 DNA follows: TGTGCCAGCAGCCGAGGCAGGGGCCTTAACTATGGCTACACCTTC.

This clone was observed once. The chain employs TRBV5-6 and TRBJ1-6, with TRBD1 identical over 10 bases. CDR3 length: 17 amino acids. After removal of 4 bases from V and 6 bases from J, the junction contained 10 bases not matched to a gene. Germline V gives CDR1 SGHDT, CDR2 YYEEEE. CDR3 nucleotides: TGTGCCAGCAGCCCCAGAGCGGGACAGGGGTTTAATTCACCCCTCCACTTT. It is translated as CASSPRAGQGFNSPLHF. The variable domain in full, with the rest retrieved from reference TRBV5-6 and TRBJ1-6, is DAGVTQSPTHLIKTRGQQVTLRCSPKSGHDTVSWYQQALGQGPQFIFQYYEEEERQRGNFPDRFSGHQFPNYSSELNVNALLLGDSALYLCASSPRAGQGFNSPLHFGNGTRLTVT.

CDR3 sequence (DNA): TGTGCCAGCAGCCCGGGACTAGCGGAACCCGGGGCCCAGTACTTC. Residues: CASSPGLAEPGAQYF. This chain links TRBV7-7 with TRBJ2-5, with 11 positions matching TRBD2. The V gene's germline CDR1 is SSHAT and CDR2 FNYEAQ (reference sequence). This CDR3 region has 15 residues. V lost 5 bases to trimming and J lost 9 bases; unmatched junction nucleotides: 11.

This chain connects TRBV21-1 to TRBJ1-6; TRBD1 is the table's D call, not checked against the DNA. TRBV21-1 is a pseudogene segment. This CDR3 comprises 14 residues. The CDR3 DNA follows: TGTGCCAGCACCCCAGGACAGCATAATTCACCCCTCCACTTT. Amino acid sequence: CASTPGQHNSPLHF.

The V call is TRBV9, the J call TRBJ2-1; 10 bases line up with TRBD2. The CDR3 sequence is 16 residues long. Germline trimming cut 3 bases from V and 10 bases from J; bases unmatched to any gene: 13. Germline V gene lookup returns CDR1 SGDLS and CDR2 YYNGEE. CDR3 in DNA: TGTGCCAGCAGCGGGACCGGGACTAGCGCCGAAAACGAGCAGTTCTTC. Translation gives CASSGTGTSAENEQFF.

This clone has just a few counts. The gene calls are TRBV5-1 and TRBJ2-2, with D tentatively TRBD1 (6 bases). Trimming removed 4 bases at V and 1 base at J, with 8 bases between. CDR1 is SGHRS, CDR2 YFSETQ, per germline. The CDR3 sequence is 14 residues long. CDR3 amino acids: CASSRGQNTGELFF. The CDR3 nucleotides read TGCGCCAGCAGCCGGGGACAGAACACCGGGGAGCTGTTTTTT.

This rearrangement joins TRBV5-1 to TRBJ1-1; tentatively, D is TRBD1 (5 bases). The V end lost 1 base, the J end lost 4 bases, and 11 bases lay between the germline ends. This CDR3 is built from 14 residues. Germline assignment: CDR1 SGHRS and CDR2 YFSETQ. The CDR3 loop is CASSLRGEGTEAFF. CDR3 in DNA: TGCGCCAGCAGCTTGCGGGGGGAGGGCACTGAAGCTTTCTTT.

The gene calls are TRBV6-1 and TRBJ2-3, with D perhaps TRBD1 (7 bases). This CDR3 region has 13 residues. Trimming cost V 3 bases and J 9 bases, with 13 bases left between them. CDR1 MNHNS and CDR2 SASEGT come from the germline V gene. CDR3 sequence reads: CASSENSGGTQYF. The CDR3 DNA reads as TGTGCCAGCAGTGAGAATTCAGGGGGGACGCAGTATTTT.

The J gene is TRBJ2-5, the V gene TRBV18; tentative D call: TRBD1 (5 bases). The CDR3 sequence is 15 residues long. V was trimmed by 0 bases and J by 5 bases, leaving 13 bases between them. From germline, CDR1 is KGHSH and CDR2 LQKENI. The CDR3 region is CASSPPSGAAETQYF. The CDR3 bases are TGTGCCAGCTCACCACCGAGTGGGGCGGCGGAGACCCAGTACTTC.

This rearrangement joins TRBV5-8 to TRBJ2-5; 13 bases align to TRBD2. Trimming at V came to 4 bases and at J to 0 bases, leaving 6 bases not matched to a gene. Germline V lookup: CDR1 SGHTS, CDR2 YDEGEE. This CDR3 comprises 17 residues. This CDR3 reads CASSRGLAGPDQETQYF. In nucleotides, the CDR3 is TGTGCCAGCAGCCGGGGACTAGCGGGACCCGACCAAGAGACCCAGTACTTC.

This chain joins TRBV12-5 and TRBJ2-3, with 13 bases fitting TRBD2. V lost 1 base to trimming and J lost 5 bases; unmatched junction nucleotides: 0. Germline CDR1 LGHNT, CDR2 FRNRAP. CDR3 length: 15 amino acids. The CDR3 nucleotides are TGTGCTAGTGGTTTGGGACTAGCGGGAGGAGATACGCAGTATTTT. This gives the protein CASGLGLAGGDTQYF.

This clone was detected only once. This sequence joins TRBV19 and TRBJ1-6; D gene uncertain. Germline V gene data show CDR1 as LNHDA and CDR2 as SQIVND (reference sequence). The CDR3 consists of 16 residues. V was pared by 10 bases and J by 7 bases, with 23 bases between. The CDR3 bases are TGTGCCACCAAACGGGTCGGAGCAACCTTAAATTCACCCCTCCACTTT. Translating it yields CATKRVGATLNSPLHF.

The chain joins TRBV9 to TRBJ1-2; D possibly corresponds to TRBD1 (5 bases). The length of the CDR3 is 15 residues. The V end was cut by 3 bases, the J end by 3 bases, with 15 bases between. In germline, CDR1 is SGDLS, CDR2 YYNGEE. The CDR3 loop is CASSGRPRGDYGYTF. In DNA form, the CDR3 reads TGTGCCAGCAGCGGTCGGCCGCGGGGGGACTATGGCTACACCTTC.

This sequence joins TRBV29-1 and TRBJ2-1; tentative D call: TRBD2 (5 bases). V gave up 6 bases and J gave up 10 bases, with 22 bases separating them. This CDR3 spans 14 amino acids. Germline lookup yields CDR1 SQVTM and CDR2 ANQGSEA. CDR3 coding DNA: TGCAGCGTGACGGGGAAATACGGTGGGAACGAGCAGTTCTTC. As protein: CSVTGKYGGNEQFF.

V gene TRBV6-6 combines with J gene TRBJ2-7; 9 nucleotides match TRBD1. The germline V gene encodes CDR1 MNHNY and CDR2 SVGAGI (reference sequence). The CDR3 length is 16 residues. With V trimmed by 5 bases and J by 0 bases, 8 bases remained unmatched. CDR3 sequence (DNA): TGTGCCAGCAGTACCCCACGGACAGGGGTCTCCTACGAGCAGTACTTC. Encoded protein: CASSTPRTGVSYEQYF.

The chain carries TRBV6-2 or TRBV6-3 and TRBJ2-1, with D perhaps TRBD1 (7 bases). V lost 5 bases to trimming and J lost 12 bases, with 14 bases between them. This CDR3 is 12 amino acids long. Germline assignment: CDR1 MNHEY and CDR2 SVGEGT. CDR3 sequence reads: CASSHPQGGQFF. The CDR3 DNA reads TGTGCCAGCAGTCATCCGCAGGGGGGGCAGTTCTTC.